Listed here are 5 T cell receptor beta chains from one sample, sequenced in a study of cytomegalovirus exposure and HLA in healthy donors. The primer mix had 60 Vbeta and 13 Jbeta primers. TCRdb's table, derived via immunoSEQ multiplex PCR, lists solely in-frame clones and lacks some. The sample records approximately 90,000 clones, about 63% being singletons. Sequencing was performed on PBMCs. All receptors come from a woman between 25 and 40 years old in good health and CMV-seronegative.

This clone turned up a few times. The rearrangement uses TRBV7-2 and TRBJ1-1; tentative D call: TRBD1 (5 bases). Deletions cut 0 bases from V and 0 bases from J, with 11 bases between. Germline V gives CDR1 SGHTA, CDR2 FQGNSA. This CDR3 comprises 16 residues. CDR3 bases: TGTGCCAGCAGCTTAGCCCCAGGGCCGATGAACACTGAAGCTTTCTTT. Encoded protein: CASSLAPGPMNTEAFF. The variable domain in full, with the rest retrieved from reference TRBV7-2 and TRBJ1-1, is GAGVSQSPSNKVTEKGKDVELRCDPISGHTALYWYRQSLGQGLEFLIYFQGNSAPDKSGLPSDRFSAERTGGSVSTLTIQRTQQEDSAVYLCASSLAPGPMNTEAFFGQGTRLTVV.

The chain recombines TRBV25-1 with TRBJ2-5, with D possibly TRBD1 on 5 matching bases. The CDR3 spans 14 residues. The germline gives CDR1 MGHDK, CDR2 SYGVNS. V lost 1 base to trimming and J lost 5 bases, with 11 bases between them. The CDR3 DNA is TGTGCCAGCAGTGAATCAGGGCCTCCGGAGACCCAGTACTTC. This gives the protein CASSESGPPETQYF.

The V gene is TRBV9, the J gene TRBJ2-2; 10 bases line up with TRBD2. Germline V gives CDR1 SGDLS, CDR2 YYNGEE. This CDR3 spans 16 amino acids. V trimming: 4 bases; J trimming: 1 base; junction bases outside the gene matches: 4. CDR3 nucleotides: TGTGCCAGCAGCCCCTTAGCGGGAGGGAACACCGGGGAGCTGTTTTTT. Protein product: CASSPLAGGNTGELFF.

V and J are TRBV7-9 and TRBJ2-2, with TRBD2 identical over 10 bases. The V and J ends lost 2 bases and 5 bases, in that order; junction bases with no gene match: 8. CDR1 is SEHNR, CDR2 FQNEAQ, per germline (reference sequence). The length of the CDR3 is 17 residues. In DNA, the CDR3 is TGTGCCAGCAGCTTATCACCAGCGGGGGGGCCTACCGGGGAGCTGTTTTTT. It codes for CASSLSPAGGPTGELFF.

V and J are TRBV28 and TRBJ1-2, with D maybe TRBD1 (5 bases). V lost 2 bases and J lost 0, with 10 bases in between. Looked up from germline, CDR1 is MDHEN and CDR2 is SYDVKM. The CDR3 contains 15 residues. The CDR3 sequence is CASSLETVPNYGYTF. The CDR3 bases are TGTGCCAGCAGTTTAGAGACAGTACCTAACTATGGCTACACCTTC.